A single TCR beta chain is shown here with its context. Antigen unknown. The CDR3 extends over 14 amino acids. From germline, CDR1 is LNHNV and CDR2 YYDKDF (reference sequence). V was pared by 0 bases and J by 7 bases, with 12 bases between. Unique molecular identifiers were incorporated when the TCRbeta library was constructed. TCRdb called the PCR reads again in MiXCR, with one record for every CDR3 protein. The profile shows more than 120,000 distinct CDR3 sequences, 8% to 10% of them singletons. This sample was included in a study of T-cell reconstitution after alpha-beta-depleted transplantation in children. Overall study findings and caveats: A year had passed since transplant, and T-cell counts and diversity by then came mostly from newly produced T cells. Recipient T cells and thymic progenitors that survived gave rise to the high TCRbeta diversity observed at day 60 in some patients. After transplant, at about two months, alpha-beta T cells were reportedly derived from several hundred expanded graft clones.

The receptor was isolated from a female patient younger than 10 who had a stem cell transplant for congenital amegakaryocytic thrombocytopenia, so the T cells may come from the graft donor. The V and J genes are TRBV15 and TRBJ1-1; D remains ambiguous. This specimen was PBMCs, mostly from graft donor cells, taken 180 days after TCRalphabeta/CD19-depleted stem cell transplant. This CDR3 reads CATSRDLRQVEAFF. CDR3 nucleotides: TGTGCCACCAGCAGAGATTTAAGGCAGGTTGAAGCTTTCTTT. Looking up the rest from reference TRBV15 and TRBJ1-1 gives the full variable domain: DAMVIQNPRYQVTQFGKPVTLSCSQTLNHNVMYWYQQKSSQAPKLLFHYYDKDFNNEADTPDNFQSRRPNTSFCFLDIRSPGLGDTAMYLCATSRDLRQVEAFFGQGTRLTVV.